A selection of T cell receptor beta chains follows, all from one sample in a study of CD8 T cells in ankylosing spondylitis. TCRdb fed the 5' RACE reads into MiXCR, producing one record per CDR3 protein. The data show approximately 520,000 distinct CDR3 sequences, with less than 6% seen just once and 3% to 4% held by the top ten. Sequencing was performed on blood, either unsorted or a sorted T cell fraction (not recorded which). The receptors here all came from a male donor with ankylosing spondylitis. Each CDR3 is given without its conserved first and last residue. Fields, in order: CDR3 protein, V gene, clone size, CDR3 length, D gene. D genes are given only for firm matches. Rows may omit the clone size; those that give it use once, few, many or a size class.

ASRLARAQH,TRBV12-3/TRBV12-4,many,9,NA
ASSQSTQEGPQH,TRBV4-3,many,12,NA
SARDKGTSTDTQY,TRBV20-1,many,13,NA
ASSFKWRDETQY,TRBV7-2,few,12,NA
ASIGGIKGATRTQY,TRBV6-2/TRBV6-3,NA,14,NA
ASSLGPAQETQY,TRBV5-1,many,12,NA
ASSLGHSHEQY,TRBV11-2,many,11,NA
ASSRGTPDGEQY,TRBV27,many,12,NA
ASSPRDYLTGELF,TRBV5-5,many,13,TRBD2
ASSKGTVINQPQH,TRBV9,many,13,TRBD1
ASSPRQDGYT,TRBV6-1,many,10,NA
ASSEGSRDANEKLF,TRBV6-1,many,14,NA
ASSAQGGSSDEQY,TRBV6-4,NA,13,NA
ASSRTEQETQY,TRBV12-3/TRBV12-4,many,11,NA
ASSLNPPESDTQY,TRBV4-3,many,13,NA
ATFRGSWETQY,TRBV7-8,NA,11,NA
ASSLPGHYTEAF,TRBV7-9,many,12,NA
SASLALDRLNYGYT,TRBV20-1,many,14,NA
SARGQNQPQH,TRBV20-1,many,10,NA
ASSLGEDRPNTEAF,TRBV7-6,NA,14,NA
ASSLAWTSGGASYEQY,TRBV5-1,few,16,TRBD2
ASSVYGLSYNEQF,TRBV6-4,NA,13,NA
ASSGLLVNTGELF,TRBV7-2,many,13,NA
ASSSDEGSTDTQY,TRBV6-2/TRBV6-3,NA,13,NA
ATSAGHRDRNNEQF,TRBV24-1,NA,14,NA
ASSGGGYEQF,TRBV5-1,few,10,TRBD2
ASTSNQAVPQF,TRBV2,NA,11,NA
ASSGPNSGANVLT,TRBV18,many,13,NA
ASSSDTYQPQH,TRBV6-2/TRBV6-3,many,11,NA
SASNIQADTQY,TRBV20-1,many,11,NA
ASLLTGGKNTGELF,TRBV5-1,many,14,TRBD1
SVKQRDPYNEQF,TRBV29-1,many,12,TRBD2
ASSEQGTDTQY,TRBV18,many,11,NA
ASSGFRGTLPYLDTQY,TRBV11-1,many,16,NA
ASRGTSGSWNEQF,TRBV27,many,13,TRBD2
ASSLQLSGNTIY,TRBV28,many,12,NA
AISRDVQRETQY,TRBV10-3,many,12,NA
ASSARLARMETQY,TRBV27,NA,13,TRBD2
ASSQGEGTDTQY,TRBV2,many,12,NA
ASSDRVNYGYT,TRBV28,many,11,TRBD1
ASNPLGGGVDTQY,TRBV11-2,many,13,NA
ASSSDRVRRVAGDYEQY,TRBV7-8,NA,17,NA
SAIGGSPYTQY,TRBV20-1,many,11,NA
ASSPRDIGTQY,TRBV18,many,11,NA
ASSQDFEGEGAF,TRBV4-2,few,12,NA
SVALQPEKLF,TRBV29-1,many,10,NA
SARDLRGRNTQY,TRBV20-1,many,12,NA
ASSQAIAYGYT,TRBV4-3,many,11,NA
SAQKDGPNTEAF,TRBV20-1,many,12,NA
ASSLAGQGFGYT,TRBV5-1,many,12,TRBD1
ASSFSGADGYT,TRBV7-9,NA,11,NA
ASSLAGTWGYT,TRBV12-3/TRBV12-4,many,11,NA
SARVRVDTQY,TRBV20-1,many,10,NA
SVHNGDEKLF,TRBV29-1,many,10,NA
ASSPTHRARYEQY,TRBV7-6,many,13,NA
ASSSRLAGRNDEQF,TRBV7-9,many,14,TRBD2
ASSLVTASTDTQY,TRBV5-1,many,13,NA
SARASGRGGELF,TRBV20-1,many,12,TRBD2